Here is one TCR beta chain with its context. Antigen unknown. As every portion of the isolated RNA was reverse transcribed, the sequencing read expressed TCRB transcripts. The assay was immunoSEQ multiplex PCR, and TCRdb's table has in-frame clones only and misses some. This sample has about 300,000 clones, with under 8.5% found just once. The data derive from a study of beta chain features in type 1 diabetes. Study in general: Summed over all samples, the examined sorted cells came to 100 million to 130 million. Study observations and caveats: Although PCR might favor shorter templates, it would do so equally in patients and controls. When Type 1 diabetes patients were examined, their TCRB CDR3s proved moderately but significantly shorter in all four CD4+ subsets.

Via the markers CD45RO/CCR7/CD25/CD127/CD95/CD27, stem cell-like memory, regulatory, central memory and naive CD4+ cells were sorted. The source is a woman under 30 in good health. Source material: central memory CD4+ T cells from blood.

The CDR3 here is CASSQGGAGTYNSPLHF. Here the CDR3 DNA reads TGCGCCAGCAGCCAAGGAGGGGCGGGAACCTATAATTCACCCCTCCACTTT. V is TRBV4-3 and J is TRBJ1-6; possibly TRBD1 for D (5 bases). Trimming stripped 1 base from V and 2 bases from J, with 12 bases between. The CDR3 sequence is 17 residues long. Germline V gene data show CDR1 as LGHNA and CDR2 as YSLEER.